These T cell receptor beta chains were read from a single sample in a study of blood T cells in healthy people across ages. TCRdb passed the 5' RACE reads through MiXCR, listing each CDR3 protein once. The data show some 760,000 distinct CDR3 sequences, roughly 25% seen once. The sample also formed part of further work on T cells of mothers and their children.

The sequencing input was blood. Source of these receptors: a boy between 10 and 17 years old in good health. Both conserved end residues are part of each CDR3. A D gene is named only where the DNA matches it firmly. Some rows mark clone size as missing; the rest say once, few, many or name a class of expanded clone.

clone_size	v_call	d_call	j_call	cdr3_aa	cdr3_nt
few	TRBV27	NA	TRBJ1-2	CASSLRGADYGYTF	TGTGCCAGCAGTTTGCGAGGGGCGGACTATGGCTACACCTTC
few	TRBV28	TRBD2	TRBJ2-1	CASSYPGTSGPYNEQFF	TGTGCCAGCAGTTACCCGGGGACTAGCGGGCCCTACAATGAGCAGTTCTTC
few	TRBV6-5	TRBD1	TRBJ2-7	CASIKRGQGKYEQYF	TGTGCCAGCATTAAAAGAGGACAGGGGAAATACGAGCAGTACTTC
NA	TRBV11-3	NA	TRBJ2-5	CASSPLRGLQETQYF	TGTGCCAGCAGCCCGTTACGGGGGCTTCAAGAGACCCAGTACTTC
NA	TRBV7-2	TRBD2	TRBJ2-1	CASSRSGTSESEQFF	TGTGCCAGCAGCCGGTCCGGGACTAGCGAGAGTGAGCAGTTCTTC
NA	TRBV5-1	NA	TRBJ2-3	CASSLEGRISTDTQYF	TGCGCCAGCAGCTTGGAGGGACGGATAAGCACAGATACGCAGTATTTT
NA	TRBV12-3/TRBV12-4	TRBD1	TRBJ1-4	CASSAGGRGEKLFF	TGTGCCAGCAGTGCAGGGGGCCGGGGTGAAAAACTGTTTTTT
few	TRBV29-1	NA	TRBJ2-2	CSAEGQGPANTGELFF	TGCAGCGCCGAAGGGCAGGGACCCGCGAACACCGGGGAGCTGTTTTTT
NA	TRBV20-1	TRBD2	TRBJ2-1	CSARGRAGGLYNEQFF	TGCAGTGCTAGAGGAAGAGCGGGAGGTTTGTACAATGAGCAGTTCTTC
few	TRBV4-3	NA	TRBJ1-2	CASSDGQPNYGYTF	TGCGCCAGCAGCGACGGACAGCCTAACTATGGCTACACCTTC
NA	TRBV5-1	TRBD1	TRBJ2-7	CASSVTGTGVYEQYF	TGCGCCAGCAGCGTAACCGGGACAGGGGTCTACGAGCAGTACTTC
NA	TRBV19	TRBD1	TRBJ2-1	CASSTTGGPLNEQFF	TGTGCCAGTAGTACGACAGGGGGCCCGCTGAATGAGCAGTTCTTC
NA	TRBV10-3	NA	TRBJ2-7	CAISDPRQVYEQYF	TGTGCCATCAGTGACCCGAGACAGGTCTACGAGCAGTACTTC
NA	TRBV4-2	NA	TRBJ2-1	CASSPTVASEQFF	TGTGCCAGCAGCCCCACCGTTGCGTCCGAGCAGTTCTTC
NA	TRBV13	NA	TRBJ2-3	CASSLGRARNTHTQYF	TGTGCCAGCAGCTTAGGCCGGGCTCGGAACACACATACGCAGTATTTT
few	TRBV11-2	TRBD2	TRBJ2-1	CASSRTGTTIYNEQFF	TGTGCCAGCAGCAGGACCGGGACTACAATCTACAATGAGCAGTTCTTC
NA	TRBV7-9	NA	TRBJ2-7	CASNPDGYEQYF	TGTGCCAGCAACCCGGACGGATACGAGCAGTACTTC
NA	TRBV7-9	NA	TRBJ2-5	CASSLAPLNQETQYF	TGTGCCAGCAGCTTAGCCCCTTTGAACCAAGAGACCCAGTACTTC